This section outlines one TCR beta chain sequence together with its context. This clonotype appeared a few times. It has no known antigen specificity. Base qualities are not at hand, and no much larger clone is one base apart. This sample is part of a study of T cell repertoires in cytomegalovirus infection (dated by TCRdb to the late 2010s). Looking at the study overall: The peptide stimulations were aimed at well-studied HLA-B-restricted epitopes as well as recently identified HLA-C-restricted CMV epitopes, whose presentation resists viral immunomodulation. Donor HLA type was relevant to the analysis, as public TCR beta signatures indicated carriage of CMV infection together with the matching HLA type. Paper-wide results and their limitations: In both this cohort and an independent cohort of a few hundred donors, the cumulative frequency of public TCR beta family members distinguished carriers of CMV infection plus the relevant HLA type. The ex vivo response was dominated by HLA-C-restricted CMV-specific TCR beta clonotypes, which also provided the single most frequent clonotype in two of eight donors.

Interpreted using the paper, the treatment or condition label stands for: in vitro stimulation with specific CMV peptide epitopes to enrich CMV-specific T cells. Sequenced using an Illumina HiSeq 1500. The raw public data were reprocessed by TCRdb itself: fastp quality trimming at Q25, MiXCR clonotype calling, in-frame beta chains only. Records with the same CDR3 protein are collapsed into one entry carrying the most frequent genes and DNA. The sample table shows approximately 300,000 distinct CDR3 sequences, and 25% to 35% are seen once. Together, the top ten hold about 20% of the sample. V drops 6 bases and J drops 3 bases, leaving 8 bases in between. The germline V gene provides CDR1 SGHAT and CDR2 FQNNGV. Including cysteine and phenylalanine, the CDR3 has 13 amino acids. The read is trimmed to its CDR3 DNA, 39 bases read in frame from base 1.

This sequence uses TRBV11-2 and TRBJ1-4, with the D segment identity uncertain. The source is a human donor in good health (CMV status not recorded). Some clones in this sample may be carry-over from other donors' samples. The source was cultured PBMCs, collected from culture after CMV antigen stimulation. This receptor carries the CDR3 CASRLLANEKLFF. The DNA reads as follows: TGTGCCAGCAGACTCCTGGCTAATGAAAAACTGTTTTTT.